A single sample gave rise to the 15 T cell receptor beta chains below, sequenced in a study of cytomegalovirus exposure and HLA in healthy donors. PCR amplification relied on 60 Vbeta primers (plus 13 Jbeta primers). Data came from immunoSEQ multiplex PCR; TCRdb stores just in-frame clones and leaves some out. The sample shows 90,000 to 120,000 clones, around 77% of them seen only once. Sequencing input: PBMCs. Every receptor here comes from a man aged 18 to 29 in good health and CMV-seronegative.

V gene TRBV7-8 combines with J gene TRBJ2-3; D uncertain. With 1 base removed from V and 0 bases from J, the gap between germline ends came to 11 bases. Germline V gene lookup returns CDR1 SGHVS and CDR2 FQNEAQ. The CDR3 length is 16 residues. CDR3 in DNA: TGTGCCAGCAGCTTAGGCTTGGCGGCTAGCACAGATACGCAGTATTTT. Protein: CASSLGLAASTDTQYF.

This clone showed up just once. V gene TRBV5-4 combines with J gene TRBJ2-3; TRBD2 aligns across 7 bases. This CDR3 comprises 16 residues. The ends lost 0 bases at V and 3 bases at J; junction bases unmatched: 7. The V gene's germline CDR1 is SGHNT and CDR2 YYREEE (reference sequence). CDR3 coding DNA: TGTGCCAGCAGCTTGGGGACTAGTAAGCGTACAGATACGCAGTATTTT. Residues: CASSLGTSKRTDTQYF.

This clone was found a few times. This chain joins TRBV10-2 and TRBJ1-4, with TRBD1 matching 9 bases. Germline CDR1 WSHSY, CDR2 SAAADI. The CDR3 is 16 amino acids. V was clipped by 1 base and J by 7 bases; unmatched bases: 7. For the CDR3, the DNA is TGCGCCAGCAGTGAGTTGGGACAGGGAGGCCGTGAAAAACTGTTTTTT. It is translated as CASSELGQGGREKLFF.

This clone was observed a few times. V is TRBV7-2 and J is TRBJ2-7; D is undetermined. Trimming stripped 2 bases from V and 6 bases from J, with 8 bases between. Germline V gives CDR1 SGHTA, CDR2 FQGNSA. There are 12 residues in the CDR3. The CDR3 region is CASSLLRGEQYF. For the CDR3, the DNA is TGTGCCAGCAGCTTATTGAGAGGCGAGCAGTACTTC.

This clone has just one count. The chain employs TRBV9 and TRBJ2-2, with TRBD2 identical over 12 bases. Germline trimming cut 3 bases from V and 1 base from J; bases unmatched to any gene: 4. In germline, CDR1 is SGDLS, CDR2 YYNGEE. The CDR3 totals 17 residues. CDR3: CASSGTSGGMNTGELFF. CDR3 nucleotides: TGTGCCAGCAGCGGAACTAGCGGGGGGATGAACACCGGGGAGCTGTTTTTT.

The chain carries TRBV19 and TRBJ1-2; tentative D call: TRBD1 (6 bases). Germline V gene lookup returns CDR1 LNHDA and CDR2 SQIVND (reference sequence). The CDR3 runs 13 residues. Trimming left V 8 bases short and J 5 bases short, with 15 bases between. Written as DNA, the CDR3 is TGTGCCAGTTCGCTGGGGGCCTTTTATGGCTACACCTTC. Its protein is CASSLGAFYGYTF.

CDR3 region: CASSLYPDTQYF. The CDR3 nucleotides read TGTGCCAGCAGTTTATATCCGGATACGCAGTATTTT. This rearrangement joins TRBV27 to TRBJ2-3; no definite D call. CDR1 and CDR2 from the germline V gene are MNHEY and SMNVEV (reference sequence). With 1 base removed from V and 6 bases from J, the gap between germline ends came to 5 bases. The CDR3 totals 12 residues.

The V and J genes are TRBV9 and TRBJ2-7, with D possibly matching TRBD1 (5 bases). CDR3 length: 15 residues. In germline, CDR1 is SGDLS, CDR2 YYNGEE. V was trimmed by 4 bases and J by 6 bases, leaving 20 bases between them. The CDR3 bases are TGTGCCAGCAGCCCCCAGGGTTCAGGGTTCGGCGAGCAGTACTTC. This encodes CASSPQGSGFGEQYF.

The CDR3 DNA reads TGCGCCAGCAGCCCAGGGGGAAATGAGCAGTTCTTC. Protein sequence: CASSPGGNEQFF. The gene calls are TRBV5-1 and TRBJ2-1; TRBD1 aligns across 7 bases. Losses at the gene ends were 4 bases for V and 7 bases for J; bases not matched to a gene: 2. Looked up from germline, CDR1 is SGHRS and CDR2 is YFSETQ. The CDR3 loop spans 12 amino acids.

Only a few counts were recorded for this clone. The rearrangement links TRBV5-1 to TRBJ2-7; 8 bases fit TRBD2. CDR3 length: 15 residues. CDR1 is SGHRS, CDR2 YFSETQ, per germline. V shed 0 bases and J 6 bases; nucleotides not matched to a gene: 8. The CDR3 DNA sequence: TGCGCCAGCAGCTTGGTCGGGGGGGTTACCGGCGAGCAGTACTTC. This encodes CASSLVGGVTGEQYF. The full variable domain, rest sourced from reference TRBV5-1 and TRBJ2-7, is KAGVTQTPRYLIKTRGQQVTLSCSPISGHRSVSWYQQTPGQGLQFLFEYFSETQRNKGNFPGRFSGRQFSNSRSEMNVSTLELGDSALYLCASSLVGGVTGEQYFGPGTRLTVT.

CDR3 DNA sequence: TGTGCCACCGGCAGAACTAGTATCCATGAGCAGTTCTTC. Encoded protein: CATGRTSIHEQFF. This sequence joins TRBV4-2 and TRBJ2-1; the D gene is possibly TRBD2 (5 bases). Germline V CDR1 and CDR2: LGHNA, YNFKEQ. V lost 10 bases and J lost 8, with 18 bases in between. This CDR3 has 13 residues.

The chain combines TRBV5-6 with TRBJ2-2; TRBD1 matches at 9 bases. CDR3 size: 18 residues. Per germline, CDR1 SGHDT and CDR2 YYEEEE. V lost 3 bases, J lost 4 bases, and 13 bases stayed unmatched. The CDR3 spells CASSYPGQGFGGTGELFF. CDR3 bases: TGTGCCAGCAGCTATCCGGGACAGGGTTTTGGCGGCACCGGGGAGCTGTTTTTT.

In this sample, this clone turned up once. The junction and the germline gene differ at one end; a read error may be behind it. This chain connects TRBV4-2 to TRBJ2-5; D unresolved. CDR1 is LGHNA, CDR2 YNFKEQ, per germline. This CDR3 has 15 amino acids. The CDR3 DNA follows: TGTGCCAGCAGCCAAGAAGACTCCCTTCAAGGGACCCAGTACTTC. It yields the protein CASSQEDSLQGTQYF.

In DNA, the CDR3 is TGTGCCAGCAGCCCGCTGACAGGGAACACCGGGGAGCTGTTTTTT. Its translation: CASSPLTGNTGELFF. The chain is built from TRBV4-2 and TRBJ2-2; D possibly corresponds to TRBD1 (6 bases). CDR1 is LGHNA, CDR2 YNFKEQ, per germline. The CDR3 consists of 15 residues. The germline V and J ends were trimmed by 4 bases and 1 base, with 10 bases remaining between them.

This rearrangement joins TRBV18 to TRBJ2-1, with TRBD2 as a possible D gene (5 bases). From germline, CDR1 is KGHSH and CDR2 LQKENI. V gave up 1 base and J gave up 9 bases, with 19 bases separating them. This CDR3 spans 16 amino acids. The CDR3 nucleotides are TGTGCCAGCTCACCACGGTCGGTCGGAGGCCTCGCTGAGCAGTTCTTC. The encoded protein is CASSPRSVGGLAEQFF.